The T cell receptor beta chain under discussion was sequenced for a study of blood T cell repertoires in COVID-19. At the level of the study: COVID-19 samples, acute and convalescent, were from the United States, Italy and Spain. T cells, B-cell-depleted T cells, or PBMCs provided the cDNA or gDNA that served as material.

The V and J ends lost 5 bases and 5 bases respectively, with 11 bases between them. The CDR3 is 13 amino acids. In germline, CDR1 is SGHNT, CDR2 YYREEE (reference sequence). In the original analysis: Using reference gene primer amplification, nucleated cell counts were estimated. Measured with immunoSEQ multiplex PCR; TCRdb has only the in-frame clones, and not every one. Clone size and the V and J calls come from that table; the DNA yielded D and trimming. The data contain around 63,000 clones, approximately 80% of them seen just once; the ten biggest clones take up about 26%. The clonotype originates from a woman older than 75 with active or convalescent COVID-19. The specimen was peripheral blood. The chain joins TRBV5-4 to TRBJ2-1; TRBD1 is a possible D gene (6 bases). The CDR3 bases are TGTGCCAGCAGGAAACAGGGAAACAATGAGCAGTTCTTC. This sequence encodes CASRKQGNNEQFF.